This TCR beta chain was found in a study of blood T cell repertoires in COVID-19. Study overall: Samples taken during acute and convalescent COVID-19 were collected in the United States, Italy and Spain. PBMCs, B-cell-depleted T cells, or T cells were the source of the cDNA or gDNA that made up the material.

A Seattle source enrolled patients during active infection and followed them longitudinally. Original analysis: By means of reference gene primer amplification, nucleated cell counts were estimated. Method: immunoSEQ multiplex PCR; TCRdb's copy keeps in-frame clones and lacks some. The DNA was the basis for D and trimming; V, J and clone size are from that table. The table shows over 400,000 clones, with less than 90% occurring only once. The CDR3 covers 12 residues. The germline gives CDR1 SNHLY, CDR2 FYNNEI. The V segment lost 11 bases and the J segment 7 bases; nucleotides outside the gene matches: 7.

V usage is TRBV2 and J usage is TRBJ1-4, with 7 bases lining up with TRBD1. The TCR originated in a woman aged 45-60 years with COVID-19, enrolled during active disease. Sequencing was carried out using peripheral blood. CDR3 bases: TGTGCCGGGGCAGGGGGAAGTGAAAAACTGTTTTTT. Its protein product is CAGAGGSEKLFF.